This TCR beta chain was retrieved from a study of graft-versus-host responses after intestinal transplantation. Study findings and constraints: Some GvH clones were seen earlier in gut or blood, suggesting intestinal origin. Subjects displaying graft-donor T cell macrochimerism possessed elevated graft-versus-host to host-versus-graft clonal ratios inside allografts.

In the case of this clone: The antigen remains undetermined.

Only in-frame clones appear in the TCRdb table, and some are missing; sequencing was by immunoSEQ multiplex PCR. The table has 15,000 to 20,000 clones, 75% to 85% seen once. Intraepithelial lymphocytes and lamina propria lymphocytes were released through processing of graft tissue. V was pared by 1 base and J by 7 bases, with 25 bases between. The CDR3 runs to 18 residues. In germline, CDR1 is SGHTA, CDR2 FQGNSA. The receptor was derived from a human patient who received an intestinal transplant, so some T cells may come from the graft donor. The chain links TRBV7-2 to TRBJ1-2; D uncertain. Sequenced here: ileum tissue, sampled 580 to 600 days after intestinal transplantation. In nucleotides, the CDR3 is TGTGCCAGCAGCTTAGTCGTTCTCGACGGGCCCTATGAGGGTGGCTACACCTTC. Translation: CASSLVVLDGPYEGGYTF.